The present T cell receptor beta chain was sequenced within a study of T cell repertoires in cytomegalovirus infection. The wider study: As its CMV epitopes, the study selected recently identified HLA-C-restricted and well-studied HLA-B-restricted targets. Evidence of both CMV infection and a matching HLA type came from public TCR beta signatures. Study observations and caveats: Identification of carriers of CMV plus the relevant HLA was performed using cumulative public TCR beta family frequency. In two of eight donors, the top clonotype was HLA-C-restricted CMV-specific.

TCRdb re-called the reads with MiXCR, one entry per CDR3 protein. The repertoire holds about 900,000 distinct CDR3 sequences, with approximately 31% as singletons. Remarks on this clonotype: Its cognate antigen is unknown.

Trimming stripped 0 bases from V and 3 bases from J, with 16 bases between. The CDR3 loop spans 16 amino acids. The V gene's germline CDR1 is DFQATT and CDR2 SNEGSKA (reference sequence). The chain recombines TRBV20-1 with TRBJ2-3; D might be TRBD1 or TRBD2, each matching 6 bases. The origin of this receptor is a human donor in good health (CMV status not recorded). Some clones in this sample may be carry-over from other donors' samples. Sample: cultured CD8+ T cells from PBMCs, taken from culture after CMV antigen stimulation. The CDR3 bases are TGCAGTGCTAGAGAAAGTGATGGGGGGCGAACAGATACGCAGTATTTT. It specifies CSARESDGGRTDTQYF.